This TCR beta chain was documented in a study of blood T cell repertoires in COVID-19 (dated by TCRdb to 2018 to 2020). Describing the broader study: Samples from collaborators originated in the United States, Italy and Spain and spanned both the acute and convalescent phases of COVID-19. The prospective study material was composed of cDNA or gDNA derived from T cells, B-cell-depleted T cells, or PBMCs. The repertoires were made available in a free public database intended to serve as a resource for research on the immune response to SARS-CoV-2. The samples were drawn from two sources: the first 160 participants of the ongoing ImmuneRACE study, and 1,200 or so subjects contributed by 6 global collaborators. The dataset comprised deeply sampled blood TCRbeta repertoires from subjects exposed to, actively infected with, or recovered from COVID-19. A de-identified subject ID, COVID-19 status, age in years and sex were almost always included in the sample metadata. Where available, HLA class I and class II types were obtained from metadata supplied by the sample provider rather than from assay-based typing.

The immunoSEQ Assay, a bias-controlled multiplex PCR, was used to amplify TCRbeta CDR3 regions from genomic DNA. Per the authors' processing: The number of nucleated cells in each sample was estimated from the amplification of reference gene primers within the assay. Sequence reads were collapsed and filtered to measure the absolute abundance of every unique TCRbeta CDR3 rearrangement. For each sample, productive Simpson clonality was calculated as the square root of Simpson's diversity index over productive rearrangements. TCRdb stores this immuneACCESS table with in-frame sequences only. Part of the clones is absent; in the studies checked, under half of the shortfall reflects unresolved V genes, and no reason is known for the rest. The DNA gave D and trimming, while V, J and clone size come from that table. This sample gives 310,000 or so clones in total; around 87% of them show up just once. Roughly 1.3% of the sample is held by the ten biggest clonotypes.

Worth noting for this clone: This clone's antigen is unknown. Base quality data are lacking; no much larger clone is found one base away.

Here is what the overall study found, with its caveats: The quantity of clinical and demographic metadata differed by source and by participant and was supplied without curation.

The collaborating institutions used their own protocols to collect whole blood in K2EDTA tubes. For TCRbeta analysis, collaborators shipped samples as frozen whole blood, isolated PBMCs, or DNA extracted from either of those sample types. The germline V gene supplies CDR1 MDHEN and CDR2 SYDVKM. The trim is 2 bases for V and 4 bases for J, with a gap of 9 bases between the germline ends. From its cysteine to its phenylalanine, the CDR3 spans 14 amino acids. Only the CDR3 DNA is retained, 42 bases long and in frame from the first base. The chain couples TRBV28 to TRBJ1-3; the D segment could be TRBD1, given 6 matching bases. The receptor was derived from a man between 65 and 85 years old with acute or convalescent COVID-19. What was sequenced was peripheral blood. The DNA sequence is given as TGTGCCAGCAGTTTAAGGGGGTGGGGAAACACCATATATTTT. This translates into CASSLRGWGNTIYF.